The table lists the clone carrying this TCR beta chain with many counts. Its antigen is not known. The CDR3 runs to 15 residues. Deletions cut 6 bases from V and 4 bases from J, with 18 bases between. The study excluded patients with uncontrolled infection, other autoimmune disease, pregnancy or lactation. RNA transcripts yielded amplified TCR beta CDR3 regions. Primed by the HTBI set, a first-round RT-PCR was run on the TCR CDR3. TCRdb processed the multiplex PCR reads anew with MiXCR; each CDR3 protein has one entry. Among 600,000 to 850,000 distinct CDR3 sequences listed, 15% to 20% were seen once. This sample was taken from a study of T cells in Graves' hyperthyroidism and ophthalmopathy. Points from the study as a whole: Most expanded thyroid clonotypes above 0.001 recurred in blood.

The rearrangement uses TRBV12-3 or TRBV12-4 and TRBJ1-1; maybe TRBD1 (5 bases). Sequenced: blood. The source of this sequence is a woman aged 45-60 years with Graves' hyperthyroidism that later progressed to Graves' ophthalmopathy. The CDR3 DNA reads as TGTGCCAGCAGCCCAACCAGACAGACTCGCACTGAAGCTTTCTTT. Amino acids: CASSPTRQTRTEAFF.